The rows below give T cell receptor beta chains drawn from one sample of a study of blood T cell repertoires in COVID-19. Only in-frame clones appear in the TCRdb table, and some are missing; sequencing was by immunoSEQ multiplex PCR. The table lists more than 150,000 clones, 86% of them singletons. What was sequenced was peripheral blood. These receptor sequences come from a woman aged 65 to 85 with acute or convalescent COVID-19. Both conserved end residues are trimmed from each CDR3. Fields, in order: V gene, CDR3 protein.

v_gene: TRBV27
CDR3aa: ASSLSGHTGDDSYNSPLH

v_gene: TRBV5-1
CDR3aa: ASSRVGSSYEQY

v_gene: TRBV7-2
CDR3aa: ASSPTGGNQPQH

v_gene: TRBV27
CDR3aa: ASGPQPQH

v_gene: TRBV6-1
CDR3aa: ASSERRGGIGEQY

v_gene: TRBV11-2
CDR3aa: ASSLGGQGYEQY

v_gene: TRBV7-9
CDR3aa: ASSLWRSAGTGELF

v_gene: TRBV4-2
CDR3aa: ASSQDLASGSGAQY

v_gene: TRBV7-9
CDR3aa: ASSYRTANYGYT

v_gene: TRBV9
CDR3aa: ASSVGMGGEQY

v_gene: TRBV9
CDR3aa: ASSSHSGANVLT

v_gene: TRBV27
CDR3aa: ASSPRRLVSDTQY

v_gene: TRBV3-1/TRBV3-2
CDR3aa: ASSQGAEAF

v_gene: TRBV6-6
CDR3aa: ASRVPLGDIQY

v_gene: TRBV19
CDR3aa: ASSIKGRSEAF

v_gene: TRBV5-6
CDR3aa: ASSSGGTGAFEQY

v_gene: TRBV10-2
CDR3aa: ASSSPGQGNYGYT

v_gene: TRBV7-2
CDR3aa: ASSLTGISPLH

v_gene: TRBV3-1/TRBV3-2
CDR3aa: ASSQDPGTGSENTIY

v_gene: TRBV7-9
CDR3aa: ASSLFPGDKELF

v_gene: TRBV19
CDR3aa: ASRPTGTNTGELF

v_gene: TRBV6-6
CDR3aa: ASTQGEGRAF

v_gene: TRBV5-6
CDR3aa: ASSLGASSGNTIY

v_gene: TRBV7-2
CDR3aa: ASSSRGVGNREGYT

v_gene: TRBV7-2
CDR3aa: ASSPGQAGSNQPQH

v_gene: TRBV7-9
CDR3aa: ASSPSGKVADTQY

v_gene: TRBV19
CDR3aa: ASSETRKGIDEQF

v_gene: TRBV6-1
CDR3aa: ASSEGNFYEQY

v_gene: TRBV23-1
CDR3aa: ASSQGTGGWSSPLH